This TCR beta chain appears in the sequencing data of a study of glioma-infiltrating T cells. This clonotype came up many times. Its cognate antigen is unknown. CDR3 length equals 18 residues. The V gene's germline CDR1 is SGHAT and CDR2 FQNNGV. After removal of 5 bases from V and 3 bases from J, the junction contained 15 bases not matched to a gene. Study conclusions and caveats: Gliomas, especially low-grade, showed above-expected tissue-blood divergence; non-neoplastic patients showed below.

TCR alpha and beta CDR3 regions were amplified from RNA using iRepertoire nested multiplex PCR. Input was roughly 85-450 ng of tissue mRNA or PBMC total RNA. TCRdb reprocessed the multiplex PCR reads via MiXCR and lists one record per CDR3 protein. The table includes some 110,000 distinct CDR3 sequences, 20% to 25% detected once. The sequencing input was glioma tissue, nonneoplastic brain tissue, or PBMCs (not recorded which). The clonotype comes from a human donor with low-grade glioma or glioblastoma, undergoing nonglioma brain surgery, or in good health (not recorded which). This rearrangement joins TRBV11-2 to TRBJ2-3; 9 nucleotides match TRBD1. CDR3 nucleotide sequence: TGTGCCAGCAGCGGTCCTATGGAAGGGACAGGGCGGACAGATACGCAGTATTTT. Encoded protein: CASSGPMEGTGRTDTQYF.